This T cell receptor (beta chain) originates from a study of T cells in Graves' hyperthyroidism and ophthalmopathy. General observations from the study: Model-based prediction identified ophthalmopathy a median 6.5 months prior to its onset.

In patients aged 18 to 65, hyperthyroidism was newly diagnosed, with duration under 2 months. Uncontrolled infection, other autoimmune disease, pregnancy or lactation excluded patients. TCR beta CDR3 regions were amplified from RNA. The HTBI set primed first-round TCR CDR3 RT-PCR. TCRdb used MiXCR to reprocess the multiplex PCR reads, holding one entry per CDR3 protein. The repertoire holds over 200,000 distinct CDR3 sequences, about 18% seen once, with 44% in the top ten. This clonotype was recorded at least ten times. Its antigen is as yet unknown. Germline V gives CDR1 SGHRS, CDR2 YFSETQ. Trimming pared 0 bases from V and 2 bases from J, leaving 8 bases between. The CDR3 spans 14 residues.

V and J are TRBV5-1 and TRBJ1-2; no firm D call. Input material: blood. The receptor's source is a middle-aged man with Graves' hyperthyroidism. CDR3 nucleotides: TGCGCCAGCAGCTTGGAACCTATGAACTATGGCTACACCTTC. It encodes CASSLEPMNYGYTF.